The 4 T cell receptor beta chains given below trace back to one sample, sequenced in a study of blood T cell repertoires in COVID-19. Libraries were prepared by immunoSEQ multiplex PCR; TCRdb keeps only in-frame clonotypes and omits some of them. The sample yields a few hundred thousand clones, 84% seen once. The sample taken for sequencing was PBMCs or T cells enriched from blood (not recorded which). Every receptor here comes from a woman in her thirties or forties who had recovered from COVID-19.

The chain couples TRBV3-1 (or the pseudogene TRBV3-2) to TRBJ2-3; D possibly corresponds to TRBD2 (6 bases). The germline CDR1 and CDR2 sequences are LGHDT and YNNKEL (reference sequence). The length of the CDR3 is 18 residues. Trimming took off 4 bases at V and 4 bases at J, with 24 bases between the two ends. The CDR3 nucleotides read TGTGCCAGCAGCCCCCTGGGTTTTAAGCGGGTTTCAGCAGATACGCAGTATTTT. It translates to CASSPLGFKRVSADTQYF.

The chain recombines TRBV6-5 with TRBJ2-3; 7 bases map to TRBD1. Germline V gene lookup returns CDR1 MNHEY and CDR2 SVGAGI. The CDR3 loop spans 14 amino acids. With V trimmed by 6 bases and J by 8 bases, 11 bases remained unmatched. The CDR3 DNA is TGTGCCAGCAGACCCCCGAGACAGGGCGGTACGCAGTATTTT. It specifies CASRPPRQGGTQYF.

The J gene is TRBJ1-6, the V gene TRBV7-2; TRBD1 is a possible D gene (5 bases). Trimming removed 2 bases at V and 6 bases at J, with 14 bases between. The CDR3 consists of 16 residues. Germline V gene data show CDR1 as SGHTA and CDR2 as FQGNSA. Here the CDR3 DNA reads TGTGCCAGCAGCTTAAACCGAGGAGGGGCTAATTCACCCCTCCACTTT. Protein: CASSLNRGGANSPLHF.

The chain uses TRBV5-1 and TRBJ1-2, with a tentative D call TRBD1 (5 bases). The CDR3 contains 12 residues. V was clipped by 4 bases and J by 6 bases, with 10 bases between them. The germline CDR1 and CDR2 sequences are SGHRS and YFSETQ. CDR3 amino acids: CASSQGDDGYTF. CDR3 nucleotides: TGCGCCAGCAGCCAGGGCGACGATGGCTACACCTTC.